The 18 T cell receptor beta chains in this list originate from one sample, sequenced in a study of shared clonotypes between healthy human individuals. The protocol was immunoSEQ multiplex PCR, while the TCRdb copy is restricted to in-frame clones and leaves out a portion. This table holds roughly 2 million clones, 90% to 96% found once. The sequencing input was naive CD4+ T cells sorted from blood. Subset denoted: CD45RA+ positively selected. All receptors derive from a man between 18 and 29 years old in good health.

This clone has a single count. V usage is TRBV18 and J usage is TRBJ2-6; TRBD1 agrees at 11 bases. This CDR3 contains 17 residues. Germline lookup yields CDR1 KGHSH and CDR2 LQKENI. V lost 3 bases and J lost 4; bases outside the gene matches: 5. The CDR3 loop is CASSPAGQGVGANVLTF. CDR3 coding DNA: TGTGCCAGCTCACCGGCGGGACAGGGGGTCGGGGCCAACGTCCTGACTTTC.

The rearrangement joins TRBV21-1 to TRBJ1-2. TRBV21-1 constitutes a pseudogene. The CDR3 spans 12 residues. CDR3 DNA: TGTGCCCCCTGGGGGGCGAACTATGGCTACACCTTC. Its translation is CAPWGANYGYTF.

In the case of this clone: In the same sample, other DNA sequences code for this CDR3. This sequence joins TRBV5-1 and TRBJ2-3; TRBD2 matches 11 bases. After removal of 1 base from V and 6 bases from J, the junction contained 1 base not matched to a gene. Germline V CDR1 and CDR2: SGHRS, YFSETQ. The CDR3 extends over 14 amino acids. The CDR3 is CASSLTSGGDTQYF. CDR3 DNA sequence: TGCGCCAGCAGCTTGACTAGCGGGGGTGATACGCAGTATTTT.

This clone was seen just once. This sequence joins TRBV2 and TRBJ2-6; tentatively, D is TRBD1 (6 bases). Germline CDR1 is SNHLY and CDR2 is FYNNEI. CDR3 length: 14 residues. Trimming left V 7 bases short and J 1 base short, with 8 bases between. CDR3 sequence (DNA): TGTGCCAGCATTACAGGGTCTGGGGCCAACGTCCTGACTTTC. It translates to CASITGSGANVLTF.

The rearrangement joins TRBV4-1 to TRBJ2-1; D ambiguous. Germline loops: CDR1 MGHRA, CDR2 YSYEKL. CDR3 length: 11 residues. The V end was cut by 5 bases, the J end by 7 bases, with 6 bases between. As DNA, the CDR3 is TGCGCCAGCAGCTACGGTAATGAGCAGTTCTTC. This sequence encodes CASSYGNEQFF.

This clone was recorded a few times. Other DNA sequences from this sample encode an identical CDR3 as well. V usage is TRBV5-1 and J usage is TRBJ1-1; D uncertain. The CDR3 sequence is 13 residues long. Germline lookup yields CDR1 SGHRS and CDR2 YFSETQ. The ends were cut back, 3 bases at V and 1 base at J, with 7 bases in the middle. The CDR3 reads CASSWTENTEAFF. CDR3 DNA sequence: TGCGCCAGCAGCTGGACGGAGAACACTGAAGCTTTCTTT.

The rearrangement joins TRBV19 to TRBJ1-6; D not certain. The V gene lost 3 bases and the J gene lost 8 bases, with 2 bases spanning the gap. The V gene's germline CDR1 is LNHDA and CDR2 SQIVND (reference sequence). CDR3 length equals 11 residues. CDR3 amino acids: CASSMDSPLHF. CDR3 nucleotides: TGTGCCAGTAGTATGGATTCACCCCTCCACTTT.

This chain uses TRBV11-2 with TRBJ2-1; 9 bases map to TRBD1. The CDR3 sequence is 16 residues long. Trimming at V came to 1 base and at J to 8 bases, leaving 9 bases not matched to a gene. The germline CDR1 and CDR2 sequences are SGHAT and FQNNGV. The CDR3, as DNA: TGTGCCAGCAGCTTAGGGACAGGGGCTATATGGGATGAGCAGTTCTTC. As protein: CASSLGTGAIWDEQFF.

The chain recombines TRBV10-1 with TRBJ2-1, with TRBD2 matching over 13 bases. V lost 4 bases and J lost 9; bases outside the gene matches: 6. Germline V lookup: CDR1 WNHNN, CDR2 SYGVQD (reference sequence). The CDR3 spans 15 residues. The CDR3 here is CASSGGLAGNGEQFF. CDR3 DNA: TGCGCCAGCAGTGGGGGACTAGCGGGAAACGGTGAGCAGTTCTTC.

V is TRBV6-1 and J is TRBJ2-3; D might be TRBD1 or TRBD2, each matching 5 bases. The V gene lost 4 bases and the J gene lost 2 bases, with 16 bases spanning the gap. This CDR3 region has 16 residues. Germline V gene data show CDR1 as MNHNS and CDR2 as SASEGT. The CDR3 coding sequence is TGTGCCAGCAGTGTGTGGACACTAGATAACACAGATACGCAGTATTTT. Residues: CASSVWTLDNTDTQYF.

V is TRBV7-9 and J is TRBJ1-1, with TRBD1 as a possible D gene (5 bases). Trimming took 5 bases from V and 6 from J, leaving 16 bases between them. Germline V lookup: CDR1 SEHNR, CDR2 FQNEAQ (reference sequence). This CDR3 contains 14 residues. The chain's CDR3 is CASSPTGVGAEAFF. The CDR3 DNA sequence: TGTGCCAGCAGCCCTACGGGGGTGGGCGCTGAAGCTTTCTTT.

The rearrangement uses TRBV11-3 and TRBJ2-2, with TRBD2 matching over 10 bases. CDR1 and CDR2 (germline): SGHNT, YENEEA. Unmatched junction bases numbered 8, after V lost 5 bases and J lost 5 bases. This CDR3 region has 16 residues. CDR3 coding DNA: TGTGCCAGCAGCCCTGGGCCTAGCGGGGGTACCGGGGAGCTGTTTTTT. Protein sequence: CASSPGPSGGTGELFF.

The rearrangement joins TRBV7-9 to TRBJ2-3; no reliable D call. Trimming shortened V by 8 bases and J by 2 bases, and 17 bases separated the two germline ends. The germline gives CDR1 SEHNR, CDR2 FQNEAQ (reference sequence). The CDR3 spans 15 residues. The CDR3 is CASPLRSRTTDTQYF. The DNA of the CDR3 is TGTGCCAGCCCGTTAAGATCTCGGACCACAGATACGCAGTATTTT.

For this clone: In the same sample, other DNA sequences code for this CDR3. This chain joins TRBV6-5 and TRBJ2-6; tentatively, D is TRBD1 (6 bases). The germline V and J ends were trimmed by 5 bases and 1 base, with 9 bases remaining between them. The V gene's germline CDR1 is MNHEY and CDR2 SVGAGI. The CDR3 extends over 15 amino acids. The chain's CDR3 is CASSITGSGANVLTF. The CDR3 DNA reads as TGTGCCAGCAGTATCACAGGGTCTGGGGCCAACGTCCTGACTTTC.

The V gene is TRBV11-3, the J gene TRBJ2-7, with a tentative D call TRBD2 (6 bases). The CDR3 runs to 15 residues. The V and J ends lost 2 bases and 7 bases respectively, with 18 bases between them. CDR1 SGHNT and CDR2 YENEEA come from the germline V gene. CDR3: CASSLINQGLWEQYF. Written as DNA, the CDR3 is TGTGCCAGCAGCTTAATTAATCAGGGACTGTGGGAGCAGTACTTC.

The chain combines TRBV23-1 with TRBJ2-7; D is undetermined. TRBV23-1 is marked as an open reading frame, function uncertain. V shed 0 bases and J shed 7 bases, with 13 bases lying between them. CDR3 length equals 14 residues. The CDR3 here is CASSQSPGVKEQYF. The CDR3 DNA reads TGCGCCAGCAGTCAATCTCCGGGTGTGAAAGAGCAGTACTTC.

The chain combines TRBV19 with TRBJ2-4, with D perhaps matching TRBD1 or TRBD2 (5 bases each). Germline V gene sequence: CDR1 LNHDA, CDR2 SQIVND (reference sequence). Between the trimmed V and J ends, which lost 5 bases and 0 bases, there was a span of 11 bases. There are 15 residues in the CDR3. The CDR3 here is CASSEGTGAKNIQYF. As DNA, the CDR3 is TGTGCCAGTAGTGAGGGGACGGGAGCCAAAAACATTCAGTACTTC.

This clone was seen a single time. The chain uses TRBV6-5 and TRBJ2-4, with D unresolved. The V gene lost 5 bases and the J gene lost 10 bases, with 15 bases spanning the gap. The V gene's germline CDR1 is MNHEY and CDR2 SVGAGI. This CDR3 region has 13 residues. The CDR3 sequence is CASSRTAGGIQYF. Written as DNA, the CDR3 is TGTGCCAGCAGTAGGACCGCCGGTGGGATTCAGTACTTC.